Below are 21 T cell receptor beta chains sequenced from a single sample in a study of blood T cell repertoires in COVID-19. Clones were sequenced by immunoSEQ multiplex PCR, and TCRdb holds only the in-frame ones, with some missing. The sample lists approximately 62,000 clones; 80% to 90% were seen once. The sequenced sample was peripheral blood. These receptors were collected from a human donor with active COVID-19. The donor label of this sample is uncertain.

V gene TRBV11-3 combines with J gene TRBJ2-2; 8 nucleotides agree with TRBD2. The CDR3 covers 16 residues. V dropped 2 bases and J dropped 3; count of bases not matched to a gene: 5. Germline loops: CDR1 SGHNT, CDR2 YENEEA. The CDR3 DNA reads TGTGCCAGCAGCTTATCAAGGACTAGCTACACCGGGGAGCTGTTTTTT. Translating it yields CASSLSRTSYTGELFF. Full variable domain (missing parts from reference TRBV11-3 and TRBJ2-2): EAGVVQSPRYKIIEKKQPVAFWCNPISGHNTLYWYLQNLGQGPELLIRYENEEAVDDSQLPKDRFSAERLKGVDSTLKIQPAELGDSAVYLCASSLSRTSYTGELFFGEGSRLTVL.

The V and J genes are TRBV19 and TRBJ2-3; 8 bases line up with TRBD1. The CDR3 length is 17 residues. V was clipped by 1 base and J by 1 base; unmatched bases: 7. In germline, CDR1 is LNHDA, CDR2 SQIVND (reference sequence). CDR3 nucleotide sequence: TGTGCCAGTAGTATAGCTATCCAGGGGGCTGGCACAGATACGCAGTATTTT. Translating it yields CASSIAIQGAGTDTQYF.

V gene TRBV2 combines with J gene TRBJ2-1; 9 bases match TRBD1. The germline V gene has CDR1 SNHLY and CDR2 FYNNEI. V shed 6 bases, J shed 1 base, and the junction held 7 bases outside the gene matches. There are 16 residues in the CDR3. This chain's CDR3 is CASSRPGQGSYNEQFF. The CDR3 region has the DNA TGTGCCAGCAGCCGACCTGGACAGGGGTCCTACAATGAGCAGTTCTTC.

CDR3 amino acids: CASSTGTGLITGELFF. The CDR3 DNA is TGTGCCAGCAGCACTGGGACAGGGCTAATCACCGGGGAGCTGTTTTTT. This chain connects TRBV9 to TRBJ2-2; TRBD1 agrees at 9 bases. The CDR3 is 16 amino acids. Trimming at V came to 4 bases and at J to 4 bases, leaving 8 bases not matched to a gene. Germline V gene sequence: CDR1 SGDLS, CDR2 YYNGEE.

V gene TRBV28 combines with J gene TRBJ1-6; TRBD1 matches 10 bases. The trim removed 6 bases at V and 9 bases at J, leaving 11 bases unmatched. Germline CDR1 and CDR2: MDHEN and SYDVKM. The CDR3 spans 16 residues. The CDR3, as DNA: TGTGCCAGCAGCCAAGACGGGACAGGGGTTTTTTCACCCCTCCACTTT. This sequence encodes CASSQDGTGVFSPLHF.

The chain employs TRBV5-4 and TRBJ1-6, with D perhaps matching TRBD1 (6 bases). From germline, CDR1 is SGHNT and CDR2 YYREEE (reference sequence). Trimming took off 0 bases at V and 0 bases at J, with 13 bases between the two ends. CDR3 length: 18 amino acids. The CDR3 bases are TGTGCCAGCAGCTTGGGGGGGGGCCCGAGCTCCTATAATTCACCCCTCCACTTT. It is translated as CASSLGGGPSSYNSPLHF.

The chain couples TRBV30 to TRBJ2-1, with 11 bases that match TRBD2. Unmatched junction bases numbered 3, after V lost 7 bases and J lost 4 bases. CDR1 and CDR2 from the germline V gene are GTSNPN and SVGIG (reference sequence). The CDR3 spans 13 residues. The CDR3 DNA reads TGTGCCTACGGGACTAGCGGTTACAATGAGCAGTTCTTC. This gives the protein CAYGTSGYNEQFF.

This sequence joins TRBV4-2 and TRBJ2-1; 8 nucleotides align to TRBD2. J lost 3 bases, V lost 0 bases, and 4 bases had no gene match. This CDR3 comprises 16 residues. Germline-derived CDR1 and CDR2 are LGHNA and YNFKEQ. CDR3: CASSQDRLANYNEQFF. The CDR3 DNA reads TGTGCCAGCAGCCAAGATAGACTAGCGAACTACAATGAGCAGTTCTTC.

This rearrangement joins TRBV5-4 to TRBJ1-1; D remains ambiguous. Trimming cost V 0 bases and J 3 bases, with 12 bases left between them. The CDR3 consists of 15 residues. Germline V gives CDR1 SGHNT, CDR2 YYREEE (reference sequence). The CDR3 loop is CASSLGGGRDTEAFF. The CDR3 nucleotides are TGTGCCAGCAGCTTGGGGGGAGGTCGGGACACTGAAGCTTTCTTT.

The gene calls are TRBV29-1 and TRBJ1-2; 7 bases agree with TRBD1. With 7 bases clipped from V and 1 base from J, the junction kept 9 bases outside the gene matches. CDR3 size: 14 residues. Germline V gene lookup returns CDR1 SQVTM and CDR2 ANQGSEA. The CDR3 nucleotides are TGCAGCGCGAAGGAAGGGACAGTTAACTATGGCTACACCTTC. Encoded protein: CSAKEGTVNYGYTF.

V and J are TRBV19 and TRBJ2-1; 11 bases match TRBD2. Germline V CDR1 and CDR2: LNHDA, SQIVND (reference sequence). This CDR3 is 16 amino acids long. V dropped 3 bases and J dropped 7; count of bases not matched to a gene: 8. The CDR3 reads CASSMSAGLAENEQFF. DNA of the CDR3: TGTGCCAGTAGTATGAGTGCGGGACTAGCGGAAAATGAGCAGTTCTTC. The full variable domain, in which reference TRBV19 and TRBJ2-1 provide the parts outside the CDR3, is DGGITQSPKYLFRKEGQNVTLSCEQNLNHDAMYWYRQDPGQGLRLIYYSQIVNDFQKGDIAEGYSVSREKKESFPLTVTSAQKNPTAFYLCASSMSAGLAENEQFFGPGTRLTVL.

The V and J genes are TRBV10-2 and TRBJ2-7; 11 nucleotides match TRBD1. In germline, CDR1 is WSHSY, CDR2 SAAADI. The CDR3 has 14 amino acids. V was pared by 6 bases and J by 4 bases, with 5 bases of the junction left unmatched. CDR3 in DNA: TGCGCCAGCAGCCCCGGGACAGGGGGGTACGAGCAGTACTTC. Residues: CASSPGTGGYEQYF.

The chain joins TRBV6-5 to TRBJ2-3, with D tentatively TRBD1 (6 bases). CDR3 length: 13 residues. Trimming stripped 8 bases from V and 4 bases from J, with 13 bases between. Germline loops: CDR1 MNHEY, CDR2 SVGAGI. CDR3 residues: CASDTGIADTQYF. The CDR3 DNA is TGTGCCAGCGATACAGGGATCGCAGATACGCAGTATTTT.

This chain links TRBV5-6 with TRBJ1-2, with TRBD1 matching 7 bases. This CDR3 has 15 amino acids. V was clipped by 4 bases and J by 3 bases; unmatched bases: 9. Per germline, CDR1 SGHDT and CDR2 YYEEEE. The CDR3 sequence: CASSRTGSPDYGYTF. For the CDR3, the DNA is TGTGCCAGCAGCCGGACAGGCAGCCCGGACTATGGCTACACCTTC.

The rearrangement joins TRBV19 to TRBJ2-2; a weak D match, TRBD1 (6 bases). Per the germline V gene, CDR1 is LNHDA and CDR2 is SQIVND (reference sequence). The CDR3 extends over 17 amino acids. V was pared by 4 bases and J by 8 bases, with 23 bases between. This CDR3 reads CASSTSRGTLLPGELFF. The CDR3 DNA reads TGTGCCAGTAGTACTAGTAGGGGGACCCTCCTTCCGGGGGAGCTGTTTTTT.

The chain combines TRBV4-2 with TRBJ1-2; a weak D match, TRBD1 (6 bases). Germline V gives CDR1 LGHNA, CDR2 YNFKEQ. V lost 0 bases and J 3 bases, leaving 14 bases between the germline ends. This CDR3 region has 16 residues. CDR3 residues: CASSQDRGTPDYGYTF. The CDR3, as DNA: TGTGCCAGCAGCCAAGATAGGGGGACCCCGGACTATGGCTACACCTTC.

The CDR3 DNA is TGTGCCAGCAGTCTATTTGGACAGGGGGCCGGAGGCTACACCTTC. This translates into CASSLFGQGAGGYTF. V is TRBV28 and J is TRBJ1-2; 11 nucleotides match TRBD1. CDR1 and CDR2 (germline): MDHEN, SYDVKM. This CDR3 is built from 15 residues. V lost 5 bases and J lost 8; bases outside the gene matches: 10.

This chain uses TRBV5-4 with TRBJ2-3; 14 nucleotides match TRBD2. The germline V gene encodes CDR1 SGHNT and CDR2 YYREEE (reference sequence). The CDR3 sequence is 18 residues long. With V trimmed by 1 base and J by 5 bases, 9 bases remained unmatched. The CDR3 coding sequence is TGTGCCAGCAGCTTGACCGGGACTAGCGGGGGCCCAGTAGATACGCAGTATTTT. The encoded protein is CASSLTGTSGGPVDTQYF.

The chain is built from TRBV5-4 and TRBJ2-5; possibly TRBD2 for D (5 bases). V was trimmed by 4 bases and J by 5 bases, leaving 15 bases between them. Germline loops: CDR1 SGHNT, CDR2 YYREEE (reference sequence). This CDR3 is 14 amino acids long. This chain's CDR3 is CASSPGVGAETQYF. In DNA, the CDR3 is TGTGCCAGCAGCCCCGGTGTGGGAGCGGAGACCCAGTACTTC.

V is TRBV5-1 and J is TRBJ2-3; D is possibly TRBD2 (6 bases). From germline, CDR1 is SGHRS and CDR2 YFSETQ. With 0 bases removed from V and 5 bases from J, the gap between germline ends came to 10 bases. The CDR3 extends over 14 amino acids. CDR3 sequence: CASSLAGVRDTQYF. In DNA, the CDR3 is TGCGCCAGCAGCTTGGCGGGAGTTCGAGATACGCAGTATTTT.

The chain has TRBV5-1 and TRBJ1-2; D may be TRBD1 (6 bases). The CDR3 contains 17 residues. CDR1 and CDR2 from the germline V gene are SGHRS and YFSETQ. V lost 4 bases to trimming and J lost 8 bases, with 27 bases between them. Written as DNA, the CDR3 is TGCGCCAGCAGCATGCTCCCCCGACAGGAATGGGGAGGGGGCTACACCTTC. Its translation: CASSMLPRQEWGGGYTF.